Following are 5 T cell receptor beta chains from one sample sequenced in a study of T cell repertoires in cytomegalovirus infection. TCRdb used MiXCR to reprocess the reads, holding one entry per CDR3 protein. The table lists around 530,000 distinct CDR3 sequences, less than 30% of them singletons. Sequenced input: PBMCs. Source of these receptors: a human donor in good health (CMV status not recorded). Some clones in this sample may be carry-over from other donors' samples.

The J gene is TRBJ1-2, the V gene TRBV4-1; 8 nucleotides match TRBD1. This CDR3 contains 15 residues. Germline V gene sequence: CDR1 MGHRA, CDR2 YSYEKL. Unmatched junction bases numbered 7, after V lost 1 base and J lost 6 bases. In nucleotides, the CDR3 is TGCGCCAGCAGCCAAGGGGGGACAGGAGGAGATGGCTACACCTTC. It codes for CASSQGGTGGDGYTF.

The chain carries TRBV7-2 and TRBJ2-5; D is possibly TRBD1 (6 bases). Per germline, CDR1 SGHTA and CDR2 FQGNSA. V was pared by 5 bases and J by 5 bases, with 15 bases between. CDR3 length equals 14 residues. This CDR3 reads CASSHRATAETQYF. CDR3 DNA sequence: TGTGCCAGCAGCCACAGGGCCACAGCGGAGACCCAGTACTTC.

The gene calls are TRBV27 and TRBJ2-1; 9 bases fit TRBD2. CDR1 and CDR2 (germline): MNHEY, SMNVEV (reference sequence). Trimming took 7 bases from V and 6 from J; bases not matched to a gene: 10. The CDR3 totals 15 residues. In DNA form, the CDR3 reads TGTGCCAGCACCCCCGGGACTAGCTCGGGCAATGAGCAGTTCTTC. Translating gives CASTPGTSSGNEQFF.

This clonotype came up many times. The chain employs TRBV7-3 and TRBJ2-3; 9 bases align to TRBD2. The CDR3 is 14 amino acids. Germline trimming cut 1 base from V and 6 bases from J; bases unmatched to any gene: 2. Per germline, CDR1 SGHTA and CDR2 FQGTGA. The CDR3 sequence: CASSLSGGVDTQYF. CDR3 DNA sequence: TGTGCCAGCAGCTTAAGCGGGGGGGTGGATACGCAGTATTTT.

This clonotype occurred many times. This rearrangement joins TRBV7-2 to TRBJ2-7, with D possibly TRBD2 on 5 matching bases. The V end was cut by 5 bases, the J end by 7 bases, with 15 bases between. Germline-derived CDR1 and CDR2 are SGHTA and FQGNSA. The CDR3 is 13 residues long. CDR3 protein: CASSRTGIGEQYF. The CDR3 DNA sequence: TGTGCCAGCAGCCGGACCGGGATTGGGGAGCAGTACTTC.